These 22 T cell receptor beta chains were all obtained from the same sample, sequenced in a study of CD8 T cells in Susac syndrome. RNA totalling roughly 0.45 to 1 ug underwent reverse transcription with random hexamers. TCRdb reprocessed the immunoSEQ multiplex PCR reads with MiXCR, giving one entry per CDR3 protein. The table shows about 200,000 distinct CDR3 sequences, with approximately 95% occurring only once. The sequenced sample was CD4+ T cells from PBMCs. The receptors shown here come from a human donor with multiple sclerosis.

The chain combines TRBV30 with TRBJ2-1; 9 nucleotides line up with TRBD2. Looked up from germline, CDR1 is GTSNPN and CDR2 is SVGIG (reference sequence). V was clipped by 3 bases and J by 7 bases; unmatched bases: 7. The CDR3 spans 14 residues. This CDR3 reads CAWSGLAPMNEQFF. In DNA, the CDR3 is TGTGCCTGGAGCGGACTAGCGCCAATGAATGAGCAGTTCTTC.

The chain is built from TRBV3-1 and TRBJ2-2; TRBD1 aligns across 11 bases. J lost 4 bases, V lost 6 bases, and 1 base had no gene match. Germline V lookup: CDR1 LGHDT, CDR2 YNNKEL (reference sequence). The CDR3 has 14 residues. The CDR3 region has the DNA TGTGCCAGCAGGGGGACAGGGGGCACCGGGGAGCTGTTTTTT. Translated, it gives CASRGTGGTGELFF.

The V and J genes are TRBV20-1 and TRBJ1-6; TRBD1 might be the D (5 bases). The CDR3 spans 15 residues. Deletions cut 5 bases from V and 0 bases from J, with 11 bases between. Germline values: CDR1 DFQATT, CDR2 SNEGSKA (reference sequence). In nucleotides, the CDR3 is TGCAGTGCTTCAGGGACCAGCTCCTATAATTCACCCCTCCACTTT. Translation: CSASGTSSYNSPLHF.

The chain couples TRBV12-3 or TRBV12-4 to TRBJ1-6; D remains ambiguous. Trimming took 3 bases from V and 8 from J, leaving 17 bases between them. This CDR3 region has 16 residues. CDR3 protein: CASSFQFGLGDSPLHF. The DNA for the CDR3 is TGTGCCAGCAGTTTTCAATTTGGCCTTGGGGATTCACCCCTCCACTTT.

This chain joins TRBV29-1 and TRBJ1-5; D call uncertain. The CDR3 runs to 14 residues. The V end lost 4 bases, the J end lost 4 bases, and 14 bases lay between the germline ends. Germline V CDR1 and CDR2: SQVTM, ANQGSEA. The CDR3 nucleotides read TGCAGCGTTGCGGAGGGTGTTTTTAATCAGCCCCAGCATTTT. This codes for CSVAEGVFNQPQHF.

This chain uses TRBV9 with TRBJ1-1, with no clear D. V lost 4 bases to trimming and J lost 0 bases, with 10 bases between them. CDR1 SGDLS and CDR2 YYNGEE come from the germline V gene. The CDR3 is 14 residues long. CDR3 protein: CASSPRRMNTEAFF. The CDR3 DNA reads as TGTGCCAGCAGCCCCCGGCGAATGAACACTGAAGCTTTCTTT.

The chain couples TRBV12-3 or TRBV12-4 to TRBJ2-2; unclear D gene. The CDR3 is made up of 13 amino acids. Trimming removed 5 bases at V and 5 bases at J, with 9 bases between. CDR3 DNA sequence: TGTGCCAGCAGTCCTAATCCTACCGGGGAGCTGTTTTTT. The encoded protein is CASSPNPTGELFF.

In this sample, this clonotype turned up once. The gene calls are TRBV6-6 and TRBJ2-1; TRBD2 might be the D (6 bases). V lost 6 bases and J lost 5, with 20 bases in between. CDR1 is MNHNY and CDR2 is SVGAGI in the germline V gene (reference sequence). This CDR3 is built from 16 residues. CDR3 nucleotide sequence: TGTGCCAGCAGCAGAGCAAGGGGCGGGGCCAACAATGAGCAGTTCTTC. Translation gives CASSRARGGANNEQFF.

There are a few counts of this clonotype. A junction end diverges from the germline sequence, so it may reflect a read error. As DNA, the CDR3 is TGTGCCAGCAGCCCGGACAGGGGAACAGATACGCAGTATTTT. This translates into CASSPDRGTDTQYF. This chain connects TRBV5-1 to TRBJ2-3; 9 positions match TRBD1. Germline lookup yields CDR1 SGHRS and CDR2 YFSETQ. The CDR3 sequence is 14 residues long. Variable domain in full (rest from reference TRBV5-1 and TRBJ2-3): KAGVTQTPRYLIKTRGQQVTLSCSPISGHRSVSWYQQTPGQGLQFLFEYFSETQRNKGNFPGRFSGRQFSNSRSEMNVSTLELGDSALYLCASSPDRGTDTQYFGPGTRLTVL.

V gene TRBV27 combines with J gene TRBJ2-7; D is perhaps TRBD1 or TRBD2 (5 bases each). Trimming shortened V by 0 bases and J by 8 bases, and 14 bases separated the two germline ends. The V gene's germline CDR1 is MNHEY and CDR2 SMNVEV (reference sequence). There are 14 residues in the CDR3. CDR3 nucleotides: TGTGCCAGCAGTTTATCCCCGGGGACCCCAAAGCAGTACTTC. Amino acid sequence: CASSLSPGTPKQYF.

The chain carries TRBV21-1 and TRBJ1-2; the D call in the table, TRBD1, was not verified against the DNA. TRBV21-1 constitutes a pseudogene. The CDR3 consists of 15 residues. The chain's CDR3 is CASSLSQGKRCGYTF. CDR3 in DNA: TGTGCCAGCAGCTTATCCCAGGGAAAGAGATGCGGCTACACCTTC.

The rearrangement joins TRBV7-9 to TRBJ1-1; D is undetermined. CDR1 is SEHNR, CDR2 FQNEAQ, per germline (reference sequence). Trimming left V 3 bases short and J 1 base short, with 6 bases between. CDR3 length: 13 residues. For the CDR3, the DNA is TGTGCCAGCAGCTTTGATGGGAACACTGAAGCTTTCTTT. Encoded protein: CASSFDGNTEAFF.

The chain links TRBV30 to TRBJ2-5; TRBD2 matches at 13 bases. This CDR3 spans 15 amino acids. Germline V lookup: CDR1 GTSNPN, CDR2 SVGIG (reference sequence). With 7 bases clipped from V and 7 bases from J, the junction kept 12 bases outside the gene matches. DNA of the CDR3: TGTGCCTCCTCAAGTTTGGGACTAGCGGGGATGACCCAGTACTTC. Its translation: CASSSLGLAGMTQYF. Full variable domain (remainder filled in from reference TRBV30 and TRBJ2-5): SQTIHQWPATLVQPVGSPLSLECTVEGTSNPNLYWYRQAAGRGLQLLFYSVGIGQISSEVPQNLSASRPQDRQFILSSKKLLLSDSGFYLCASSSLGLAGMTQYFGPGTRLLVL.

The chain has TRBV7-3 and TRBJ2-7, with D possibly called TRBD1 or TRBD2 (6 bases each). This CDR3 comprises 15 residues. Germline CDR1 and CDR2: SGHTA and FQGTGA. Trimming pared 0 bases from V and 5 bases from J, leaving 14 bases between. CDR3 sequence (DNA): TGTGCCAGCAGCTTAACGAAAAACAGGGAGGACGAGCAGTACTTC. As protein: CASSLTKNREDEQYF.

V gene TRBV27 combines with J gene TRBJ1-1, with 9 bases aligning to TRBD1. Germline CDR1 is MNHEY and CDR2 is SMNVEV (reference sequence). The V gene end was trimmed by 4 bases and the J gene end by 9 bases; junction bases not matched to a gene: 15. This CDR3 has 16 amino acids. Here the CDR3 DNA reads TGTGCCAGCAGTTCCCCTATCCGAGACAGGGGGACCCAAGCTTTCTTT. Its translation: CASSSPIRDRGTQAFF.

The chain employs TRBV15 and TRBJ1-3, with D possibly matching TRBD1 (5 bases). CDR3 length: 15 residues. CDR1 and CDR2 from the germline V gene are LNHNV and YYDKDF (reference sequence). Trimming removed 3 bases at V and 0 bases at J, with 9 bases between. The CDR3 nucleotides are TGTGCCACCAGCAGGGACATTGTCTCTGGAAACACCATATATTTT. Translating it yields CATSRDIVSGNTIYF.

This chain connects TRBV6-6 to TRBJ2-5; D is undetermined. V lost 8 bases and J 5 bases, leaving 12 bases between the germline ends. Germline loops: CDR1 MNHNY, CDR2 SVGAGI (reference sequence). The length of the CDR3 is 12 residues. The DNA of the CDR3 is TGTGCCAGCGGTAGGTTGTCGGAGACCCAGTACTTC. Its translation: CASGRLSETQYF.

The CDR3: CASKVSGANVLTF. CDR3 in DNA: TGTGCCAGCAAGGTCTCTGGGGCCAACGTCCTGACTTTC. The chain couples TRBV3-1 to TRBJ2-6; no reliable D call. V was trimmed by 7 bases and J by 0 bases, leaving 4 bases between them. The CDR3 covers 13 residues. CDR1 is LGHDT, CDR2 YNNKEL, per germline (reference sequence).

CDR3 DNA sequence: TGTGCCAGCAGCCCCCGTGGGCGGGGGGCGGCAGATACGCAGTATTTT. This encodes CASSPRGRGAADTQYF. The chain joins TRBV9 to TRBJ2-3; 8 nucleotides match TRBD2. CDR3 length equals 16 residues. CDR1 and CDR2 (germline): SGDLS, YYNGEE. V was pared by 4 bases and J by 4 bases, with 11 bases of the junction left unmatched.

The CDR3 DNA reads as TGTGCCAGCAGTGAAAGGACAGGTTCGTCCTACAATGAGCAGTTCTTC. It yields the protein CASSERTGSSYNEQFF. V gene TRBV6-1 combines with J gene TRBJ2-1, with 7 nucleotides matching TRBD1. The CDR3 has 16 residues. The junction had 5 bases not matched to a gene; V was cut back by 2 bases and J by 1 base. Per germline, CDR1 MNHNS and CDR2 SASEGT.

The chain links TRBV20-1 to TRBJ1-1, with unresolved D. With 7 bases removed from V and 3 bases from J, the gap between germline ends came to 12 bases. This CDR3 comprises 12 residues. Germline CDR1 DFQATT, CDR2 SNEGSKA (reference sequence). DNA of the CDR3: TGCAGTGTCCGGGCGGCGGACACTGAAGCTTTCTTT. This translates into CSVRAADTEAFF.

This chain joins TRBV29-1 and TRBJ2-5; D perhaps matches TRBD1 (6 bases). The germline V gene encodes CDR1 SQVTM and CDR2 ANQGSEA. The CDR3 is made up of 12 amino acids. V lost 4 bases to trimming and J lost 3 bases, with 9 bases between them. The CDR3 DNA is TGCAGCGTTGCAGGGGCTGAAGAGACCCAGTACTTC. Its translation: CSVAGAEETQYF.